The following is a T cell receptor beta chain sequence with its context. The antigen is undetermined. This sample is drawn from a study of T cell repertoires in cytomegalovirus infection. Study information: HLA-B-restricted CMV epitopes that are well studied, plus recently identified HLA-C-restricted ones, were used by the study.

Trimming took off 4 bases at V and 4 bases at J, with 22 bases between the two ends. Germline CDR1 and CDR2: SQVTM and ANQGSEA. This CDR3 contains 16 residues. In TCRdb, the reads were re-called with MiXCR into one record per CDR3 protein. This table holds roughly 34,000 distinct CDR3 sequences, about 52% found once. Study results and caveats: Public TCR beta family frequency separated CMV-and-HLA carriers, including in an independent cohort. HLA-C-restricted CMV clonotypes gave the most frequent clonotype in two of eight donors.

Sequencing was performed on CD8+ T cells from cultured PBMCs, taken from culture after CMV antigen stimulation. This TCR came from a human donor in good health (CMV status not recorded). Some clones in this sample may be carry-over from other donors' samples. The chain combines TRBV29-1 with TRBJ1-2; TRBD1 is a possible D gene (6 bases). Written as DNA, the CDR3 is TGCAGCGTTGTCCCGGGGGGCGAGACTAATCTCTATGGCTACACCTTC. Protein product: CSVVPGGETNLYGYTF. Variable domain in full (rest from reference TRBV29-1 and TRBJ1-2): SAVISQKPSRDICQRGTSLTIQCQVDSQVTMMFWYRQQPGQSLTLIATANQGSEATYESGFVIDKFPISRPNLTFSTLTVSNMSPEDSSIYLCSVVPGGETNLYGYTFGSGTRLTVV.